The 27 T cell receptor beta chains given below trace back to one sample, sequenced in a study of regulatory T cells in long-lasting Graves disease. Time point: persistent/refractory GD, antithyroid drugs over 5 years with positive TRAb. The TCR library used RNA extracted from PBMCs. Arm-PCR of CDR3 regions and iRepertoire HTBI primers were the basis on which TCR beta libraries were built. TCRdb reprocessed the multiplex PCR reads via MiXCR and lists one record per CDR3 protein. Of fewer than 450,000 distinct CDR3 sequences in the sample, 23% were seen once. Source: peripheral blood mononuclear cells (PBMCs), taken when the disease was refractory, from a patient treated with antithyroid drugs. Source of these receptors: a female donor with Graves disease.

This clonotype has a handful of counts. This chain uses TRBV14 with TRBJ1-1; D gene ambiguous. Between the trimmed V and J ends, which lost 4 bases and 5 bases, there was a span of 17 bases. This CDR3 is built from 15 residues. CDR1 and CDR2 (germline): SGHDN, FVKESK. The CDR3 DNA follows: TGTGCCAGCAGCCGTACACTCGGGATGATAACTGAAGCTTTCTTT. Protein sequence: CASSRTLGMITEAFF.

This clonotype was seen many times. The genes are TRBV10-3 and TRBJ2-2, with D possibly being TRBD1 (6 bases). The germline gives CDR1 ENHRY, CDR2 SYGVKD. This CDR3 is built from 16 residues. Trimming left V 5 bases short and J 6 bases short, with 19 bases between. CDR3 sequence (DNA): TGTGCCATCAGTAAGAACAGGGCGATCCGCGCCGGGGAGCTGTTTTTT. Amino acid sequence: CAISKNRAIRAGELFF.

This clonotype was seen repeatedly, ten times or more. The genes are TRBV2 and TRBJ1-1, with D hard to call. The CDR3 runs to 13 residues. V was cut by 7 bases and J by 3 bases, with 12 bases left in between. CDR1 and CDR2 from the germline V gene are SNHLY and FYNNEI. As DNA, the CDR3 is TGTGCCAGCAAAGAGGGCATCCACACTGAAGCTTTCTTT. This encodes CASKEGIHTEAFF.

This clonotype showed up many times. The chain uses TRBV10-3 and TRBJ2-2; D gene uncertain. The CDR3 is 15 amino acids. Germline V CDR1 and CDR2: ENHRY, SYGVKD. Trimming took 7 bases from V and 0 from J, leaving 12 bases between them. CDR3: CAITSTPANTGELFF. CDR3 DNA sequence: TGTGCCATCACGTCTACTCCCGCGAACACCGGGGAGCTGTTTTTT.

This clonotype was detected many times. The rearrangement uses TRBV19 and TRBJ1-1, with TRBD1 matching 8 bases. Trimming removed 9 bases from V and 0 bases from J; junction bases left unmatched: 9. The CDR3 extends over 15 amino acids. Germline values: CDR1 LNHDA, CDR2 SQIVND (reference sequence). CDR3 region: CASSSGQGMNTEAFF. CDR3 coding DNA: TGTGCCAGCAGTTCAGGACAGGGAATGAACACTGAAGCTTTCTTT.

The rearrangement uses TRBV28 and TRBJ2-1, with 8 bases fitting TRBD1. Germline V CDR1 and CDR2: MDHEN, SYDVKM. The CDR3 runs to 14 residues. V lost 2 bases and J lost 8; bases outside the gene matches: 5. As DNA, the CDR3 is TGTGCCAGCAGTTTAAGGCAGGGGGCGGATGAGCAGTTCTTC. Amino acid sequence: CASSLRQGADEQFF.

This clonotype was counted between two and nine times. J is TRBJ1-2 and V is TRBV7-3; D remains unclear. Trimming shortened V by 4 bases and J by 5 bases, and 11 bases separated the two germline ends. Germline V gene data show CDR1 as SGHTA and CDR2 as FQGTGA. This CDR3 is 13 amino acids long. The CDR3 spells CASSSEVGYGYTF. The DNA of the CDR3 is TGTGCCAGCAGCTCCGAAGTAGGGTATGGCTACACCTTC. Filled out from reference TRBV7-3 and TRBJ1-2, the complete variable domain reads GAGVSQTPSNKVTEKGKYVELRCDPISGHTALYWYRQSLGQGPEFLIYFQGTGAADDSGLPNDRFFAVRPEGSVSTLKIQRTERGDSAVYLCASSSEVGYGYTFGSGTRLTVV.

For the CDR3, the DNA is TGCAGCGTTACAGGTCCAACACGCCGATCCTACGAGCAGTACTTC. Protein sequence: CSVTGPTRRSYEQYF. The J gene is TRBJ2-7, the V gene TRBV29-1; a possible D gene is TRBD1 (5 bases). The CDR3 spans 15 residues. V shed 5 bases and J shed 1 base, with 18 bases lying between them. Germline V lookup: CDR1 SQVTM, CDR2 ANQGSEA.

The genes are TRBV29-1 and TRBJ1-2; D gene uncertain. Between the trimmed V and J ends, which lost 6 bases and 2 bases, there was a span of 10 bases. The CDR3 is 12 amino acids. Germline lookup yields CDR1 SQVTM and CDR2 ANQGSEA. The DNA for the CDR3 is TGCAGCGTGGCGGGGAGAAACTATGGCTACACCTTC. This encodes CSVAGRNYGYTF.

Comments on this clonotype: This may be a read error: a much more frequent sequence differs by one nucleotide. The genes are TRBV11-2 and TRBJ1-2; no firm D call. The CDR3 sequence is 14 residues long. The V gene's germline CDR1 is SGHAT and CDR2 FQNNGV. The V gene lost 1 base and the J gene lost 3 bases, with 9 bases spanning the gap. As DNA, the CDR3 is TGTGCCAGCAGCTTAGGGCCAGCCGACTATGGCTACACCTTC. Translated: CASSLGPADYGYTF.

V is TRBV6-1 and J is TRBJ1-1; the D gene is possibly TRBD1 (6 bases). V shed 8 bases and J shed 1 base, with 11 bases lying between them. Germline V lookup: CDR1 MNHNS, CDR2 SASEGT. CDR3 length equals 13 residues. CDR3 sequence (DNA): TGTGCCAGCCTCGGGGGCACGAACACTGAAGCTTTCTTT. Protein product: CASLGGTNTEAFF.

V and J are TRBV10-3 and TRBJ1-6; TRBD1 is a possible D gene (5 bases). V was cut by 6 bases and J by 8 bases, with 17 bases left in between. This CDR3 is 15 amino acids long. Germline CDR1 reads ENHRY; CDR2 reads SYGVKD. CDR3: CAIRGSQGLDSPLHF. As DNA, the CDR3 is TGTGCCATCAGGGGGTCTCAGGGCCTTGATTCACCCCTCCACTTT.

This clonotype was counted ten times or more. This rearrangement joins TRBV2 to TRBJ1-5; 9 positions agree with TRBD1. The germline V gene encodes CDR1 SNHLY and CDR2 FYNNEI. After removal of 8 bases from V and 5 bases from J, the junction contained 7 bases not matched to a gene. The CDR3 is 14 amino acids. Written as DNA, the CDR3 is TGTGCCAGCTCCGGGACAGGGCTTTATCAGCCCCAGCATTTT. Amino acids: CASSGTGLYQPQHF.

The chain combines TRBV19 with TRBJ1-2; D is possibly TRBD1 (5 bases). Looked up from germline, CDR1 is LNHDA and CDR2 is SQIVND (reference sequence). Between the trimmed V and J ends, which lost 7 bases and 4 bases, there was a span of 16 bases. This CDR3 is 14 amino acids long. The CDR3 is CASITSGTTYGYTF. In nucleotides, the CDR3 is TGTGCCAGTATAACCTCCGGGACTACCTATGGCTACACCTTC.

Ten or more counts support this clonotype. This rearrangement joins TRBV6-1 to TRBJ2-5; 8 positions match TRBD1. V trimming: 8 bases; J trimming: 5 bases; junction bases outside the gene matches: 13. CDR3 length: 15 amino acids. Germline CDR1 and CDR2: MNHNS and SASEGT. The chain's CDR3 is CASAQSVTGVETQYF. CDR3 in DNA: TGTGCCAGCGCTCAATCGGTGACAGGGGTGGAGACCCAGTACTTC.

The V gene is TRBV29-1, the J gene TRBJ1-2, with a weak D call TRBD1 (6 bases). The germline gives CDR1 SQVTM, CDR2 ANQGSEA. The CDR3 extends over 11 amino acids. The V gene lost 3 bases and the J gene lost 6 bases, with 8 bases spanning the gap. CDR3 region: CSVDRGNGYTF. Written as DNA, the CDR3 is TGCAGCGTTGACAGGGGTAATGGCTACACCTTC.

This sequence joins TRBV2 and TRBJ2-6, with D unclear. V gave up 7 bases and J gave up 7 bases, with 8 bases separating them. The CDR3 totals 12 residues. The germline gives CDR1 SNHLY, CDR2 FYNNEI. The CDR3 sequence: CASTLKANVLTF. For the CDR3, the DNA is TGTGCCAGCACGCTAAAAGCCAACGTCCTGACTTTC. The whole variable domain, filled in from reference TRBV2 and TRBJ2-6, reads EPEVTQTPSHQVTQMGQEVILRCVPISNHLYFYWYRQILGQKVEFLVSFYNNEISEKSEIFDDQFSVERPDGSNFTLKIRSTKLEDSAMYFCASTLKANVLTFGAGSRLTVL.

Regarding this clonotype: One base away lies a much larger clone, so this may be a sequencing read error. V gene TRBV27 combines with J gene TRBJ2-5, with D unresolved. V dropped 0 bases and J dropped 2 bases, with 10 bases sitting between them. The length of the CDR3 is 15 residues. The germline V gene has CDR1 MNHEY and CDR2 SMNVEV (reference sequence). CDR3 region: CASSLSSRTQETQYF. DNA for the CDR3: TGTGCCAGCAGTTTATCCTCCAGGACGCAAGAGACCCAGTACTTC.

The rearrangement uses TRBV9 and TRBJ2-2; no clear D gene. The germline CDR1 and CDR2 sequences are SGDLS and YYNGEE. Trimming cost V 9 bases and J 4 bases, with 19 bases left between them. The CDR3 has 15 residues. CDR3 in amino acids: CATGRLDQSTGELFF. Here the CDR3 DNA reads TGTGCCACGGGCCGGTTGGACCAATCCACCGGGGAGCTGTTTTTT.

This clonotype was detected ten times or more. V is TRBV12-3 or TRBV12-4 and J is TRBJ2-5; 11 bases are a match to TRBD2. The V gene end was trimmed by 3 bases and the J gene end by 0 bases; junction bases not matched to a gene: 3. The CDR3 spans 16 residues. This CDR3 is CASSLTSGMYQETQYF. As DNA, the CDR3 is TGTGCCAGCAGTTTGACTAGCGGGATGTACCAAGAGACCCAGTACTTC.

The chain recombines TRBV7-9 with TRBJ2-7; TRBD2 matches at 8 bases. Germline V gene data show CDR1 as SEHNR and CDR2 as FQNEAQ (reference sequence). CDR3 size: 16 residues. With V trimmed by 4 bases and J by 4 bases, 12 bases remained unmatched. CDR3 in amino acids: CASSSKILADRYEQYF. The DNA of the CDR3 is TGTGCCAGCAGCTCGAAAATACTAGCGGACCGGTACGAGCAGTACTTC.

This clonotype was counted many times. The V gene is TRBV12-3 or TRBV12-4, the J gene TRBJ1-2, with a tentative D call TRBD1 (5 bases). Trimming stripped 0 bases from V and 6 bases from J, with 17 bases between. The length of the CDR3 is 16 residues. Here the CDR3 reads CASSLAMPQGAHGYTF. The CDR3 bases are TGTGCCAGCAGTTTAGCGATGCCTCAAGGGGCGCATGGCTACACCTTC.

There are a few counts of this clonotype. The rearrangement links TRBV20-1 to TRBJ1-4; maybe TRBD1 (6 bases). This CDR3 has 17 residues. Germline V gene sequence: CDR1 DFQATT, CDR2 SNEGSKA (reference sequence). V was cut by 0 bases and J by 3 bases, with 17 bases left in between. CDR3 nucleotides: TGCAGTGCTAGAGATCCCTGGCAGGGGTCGGCTAATGAAAAACTGTTTTTT. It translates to CSARDPWQGSANEKLFF.

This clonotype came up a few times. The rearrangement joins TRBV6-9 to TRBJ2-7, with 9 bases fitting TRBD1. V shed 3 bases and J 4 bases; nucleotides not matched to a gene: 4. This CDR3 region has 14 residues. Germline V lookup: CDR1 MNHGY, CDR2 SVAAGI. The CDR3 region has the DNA TGTGCCAGCAGTTACCTTGACAGGGGGTACGAGCAGTACTTC. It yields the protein CASSYLDRGYEQYF.

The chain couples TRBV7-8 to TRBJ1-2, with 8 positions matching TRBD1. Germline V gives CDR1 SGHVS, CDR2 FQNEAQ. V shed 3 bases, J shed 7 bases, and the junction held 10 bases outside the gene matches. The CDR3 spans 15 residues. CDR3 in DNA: TGTGCCAGCAGCTTGGGCGCAGGGGGCTCTGTTGGCTACACCTTC. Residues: CASSLGAGGSVGYTF.

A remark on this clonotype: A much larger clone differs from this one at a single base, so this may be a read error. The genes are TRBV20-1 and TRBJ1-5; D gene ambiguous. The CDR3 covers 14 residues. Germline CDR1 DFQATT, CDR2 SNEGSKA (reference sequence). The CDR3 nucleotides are TGCAGTGCTTACTTTGGACGTAGCAATCAGCCCCAGCGTTTT. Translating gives CSAYFGRSNQPQRF.

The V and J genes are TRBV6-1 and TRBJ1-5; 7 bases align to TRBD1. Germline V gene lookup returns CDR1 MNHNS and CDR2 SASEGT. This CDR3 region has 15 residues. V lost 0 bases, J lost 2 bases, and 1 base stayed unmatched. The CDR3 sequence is CASSEAGGGNQPQHF. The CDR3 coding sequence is TGTGCCAGCAGTGAAGCAGGGGGCGGCAATCAGCCCCAGCATTTT.